This T cell receptor beta chain emerged from a study of CD4 T cells in relation to SARS-CoV-2 and coronaviruses. Study-level findings and limits: Monoreactive clones expanded significantly more to SARS-CoV-2 than crossreactive clones did. Each donor contributed either pre-pandemic or post-infection samples, not both.

CDR1 and CDR2 (germline): ENHRY, SYGVKD. The CDR3 is made up of 14 amino acids. With 6 bases removed from V and 4 bases from J, the gap between germline ends came to 15 bases. Naive or memory CD4+ cells were cultured 1:1 with T cell-depleted PBMCs plus CEF. Note on this clone: Its antigen is as yet unknown.

Profiling relied on immunoSEQ multiplex PCR, and the TCRdb table lists in-frame clones only, not all of them. The sample holds tens of thousands of clones, 84% seen once. This chain connects TRBV10-3 to TRBJ1-2; D is unclear. Input material: naive CD4+ T cells from PBMCs, cultured in vitro. The subset was: naive CD4+ T cells isolated by negative enrichment. The sequence derives from an adult with COVID-19. CDR3 protein: CAIRAPPRSYGYTF. CDR3 coding DNA: TGTGCCATCAGGGCCCCGCCCAGAAGCTATGGCTACACCTTC.